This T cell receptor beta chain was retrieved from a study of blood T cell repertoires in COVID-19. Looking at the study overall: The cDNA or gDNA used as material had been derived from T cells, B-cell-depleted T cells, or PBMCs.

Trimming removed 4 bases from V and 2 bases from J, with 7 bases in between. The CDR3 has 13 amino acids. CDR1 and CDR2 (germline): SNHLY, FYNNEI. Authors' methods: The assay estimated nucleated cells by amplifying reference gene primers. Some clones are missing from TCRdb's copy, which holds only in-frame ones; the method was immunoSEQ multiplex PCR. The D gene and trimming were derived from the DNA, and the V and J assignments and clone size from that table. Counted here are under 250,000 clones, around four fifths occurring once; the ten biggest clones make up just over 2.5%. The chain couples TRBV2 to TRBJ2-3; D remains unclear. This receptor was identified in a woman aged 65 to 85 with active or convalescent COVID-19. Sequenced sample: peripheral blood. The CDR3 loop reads CASSVALTDTQYF. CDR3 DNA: TGTGCCAGCAGTGTGGCCCTCACAGATACGCAGTATTTT.